This T cell receptor (beta chain) stems from a study of radiation and T cells in renal cell carcinoma. Time point denoted: blood 2 weeks post-SBRT. Treatment defined: 15 Gy SBRT to primary tumor, nephrectomy 4 weeks later. Profiling relied on immunoSEQ multiplex PCR, and the TCRdb table lists in-frame clones only, not all of them. The sample lists about 150,000 clones, roughly 86% occurring once. The CDR3 length is 15 residues. The V gene end was trimmed by 2 bases and the J gene end by 3 bases; junction bases not matched to a gene: 4. Germline CDR1 and CDR2: SGHTA and FQGTGA. The receptor's source is a woman aged 45-65 years with renal cell carcinoma. V gene TRBV7-3 combines with J gene TRBJ2-3; the match to TRBD2 covers 8 bases. The sequences come from blood, collected from a patient whose treatment included radiotherapy and nephrectomy. The CDR3 sequence: CASSLQAGVTDTQYF. The CDR3 DNA sequence: TGTGCCAGCAGCTTACAAGCGGGGGTAACAGATACGCAGTATTTT.